This entry is about one T cell receptor beta chain. The antigen is unknown. This sample is drawn from a study of shared clonotypes between healthy human individuals. CD8 cells regarded as naive lacked CD45RO, were positively chosen for CCR7, and omitted terminally differentiated effector memory CD45RA+ cells. Study results and limitations: Generation probability values for non-shared clonotypes were lower than those for clonotypes shared by all four donors.

This table comes from immunoSEQ multiplex PCR, and its TCRdb copy is limited to in-frame clones, with some not included. The data hold about 2,100,000 clones, with 90% to 95% observed a single time. This CDR3 is built from 14 residues. Germline V gene data show CDR1 as GTSNPN and CDR2 as SVGIG (reference sequence). V dropped 5 bases and J dropped 13; count of bases not matched to a gene: 15. Sequenced input: naive CD8+ T cells from PBMCs. The J gene is TRBJ2-1, the V gene TRBV30; 9 positions agree with TRBD1. This TCR came from a man younger than 30 in good health. Some clones in this sample may be carry-over from other donors' samples. In DNA form, the CDR3 reads TGTGCCTGGTCAACCGGGACAGGGAATGCCGGACAGTTCTTC. Its translation is CAWSTGTGNAGQFF.